This T cell receptor beta chain is from a study of neurological immune-mediated disorders. This clonotype was counted ten times or more. TCRdb reprocessed the 5' RACE reads via MiXCR and lists one record per CDR3 protein. The profile shows approximately 46,000 distinct CDR3 sequences, just over 3% of them singletons. The ends were cut back, 7 bases at V and 0 bases at J, with 11 bases in the middle. The CDR3 has 13 amino acids. Germline values: CDR1 DFQATT, CDR2 SNEGSKA (reference sequence). V and J are TRBV20-1 and TRBJ2-3, with D unclear. What was sequenced was PBMCs. This receptor was obtained from a woman aged 45-65 years with multiple sclerosis. CDR3 DNA sequence: TGCAGTGTCCAAGGGCCAAGCACAGATACGCAGTATTTT. Residues: CSVQGPSTDTQYF.